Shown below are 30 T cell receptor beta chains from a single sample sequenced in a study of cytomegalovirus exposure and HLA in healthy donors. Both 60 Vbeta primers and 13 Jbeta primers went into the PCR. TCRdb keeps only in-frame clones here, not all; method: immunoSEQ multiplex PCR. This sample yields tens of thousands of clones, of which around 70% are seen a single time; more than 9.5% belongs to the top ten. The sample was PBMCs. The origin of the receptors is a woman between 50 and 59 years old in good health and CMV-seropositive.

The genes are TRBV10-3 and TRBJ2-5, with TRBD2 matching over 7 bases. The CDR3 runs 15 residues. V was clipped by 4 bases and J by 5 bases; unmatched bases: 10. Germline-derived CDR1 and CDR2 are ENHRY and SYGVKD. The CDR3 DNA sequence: TGTGCCATCAGTGGGGACCTGGGAGGGAGGGAGACCCAGTACTTC. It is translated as CAISGDLGGRETQYF.

The chain's CDR3 is CASSEAGGSKAFF. The CDR3 region has the DNA TGTGCCAGCAGTGAAGCTGGGGGCTCGAAAGCTTTCTTT. The rearrangement links TRBV2 to TRBJ1-1, with D possibly matching TRBD1 (6 bases). Trimming took off 0 bases at V and 9 bases at J, with 11 bases between the two ends. The CDR3 is 13 amino acids. Germline CDR1 SNHLY, CDR2 FYNNEI.

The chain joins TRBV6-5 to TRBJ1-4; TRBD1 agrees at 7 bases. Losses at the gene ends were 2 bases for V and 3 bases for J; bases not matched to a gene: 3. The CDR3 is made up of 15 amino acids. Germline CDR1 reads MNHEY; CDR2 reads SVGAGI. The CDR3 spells CASSYVQGPNEKLFF. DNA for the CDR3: TGTGCCAGCAGTTACGTACAGGGGCCTAATGAAAAACTGTTTTTT.

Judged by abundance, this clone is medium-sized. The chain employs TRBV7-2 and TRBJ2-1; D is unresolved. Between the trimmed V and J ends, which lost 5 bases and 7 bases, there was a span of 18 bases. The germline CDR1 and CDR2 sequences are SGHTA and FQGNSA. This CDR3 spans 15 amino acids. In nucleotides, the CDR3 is TGTGCCAGCAGCCTCATACCCAACCCAGGTAATGAGCAGTTCTTC. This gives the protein CASSLIPNPGNEQFF. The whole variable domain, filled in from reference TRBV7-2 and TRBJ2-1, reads GAGVSQSPSNKVTEKGKDVELRCDPISGHTALYWYRQSLGQGLEFLIYFQGNSAPDKSGLPSDRFSAERTGGSVSTLTIQRTQQEDSAVYLCASSLIPNPGNEQFFGPGTRLTVL.

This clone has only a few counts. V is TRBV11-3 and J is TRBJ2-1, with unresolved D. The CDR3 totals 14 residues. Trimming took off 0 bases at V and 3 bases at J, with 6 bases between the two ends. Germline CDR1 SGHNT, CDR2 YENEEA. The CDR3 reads CASSLDGDYNEQFF. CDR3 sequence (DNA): TGTGCCAGCAGCTTAGACGGAGACTACAATGAGCAGTTCTTC.

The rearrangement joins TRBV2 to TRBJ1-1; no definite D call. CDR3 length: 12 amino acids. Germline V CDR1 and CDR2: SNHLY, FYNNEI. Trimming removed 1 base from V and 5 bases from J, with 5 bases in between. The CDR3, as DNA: TGTGCCAGCAGTGAAGGGCGGACTGAAGCTTTCTTT. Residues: CASSEGRTEAFF. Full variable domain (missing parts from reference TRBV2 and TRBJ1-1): EPEVTQTPSHQVTQMGQEVILRCVPISNHLYFYWYRQILGQKVEFLVSFYNNEISEKSEIFDDQFSVERPDGSNFTLKIRSTKLEDSAMYFCASSEGRTEAFFGQGTRLTVV.

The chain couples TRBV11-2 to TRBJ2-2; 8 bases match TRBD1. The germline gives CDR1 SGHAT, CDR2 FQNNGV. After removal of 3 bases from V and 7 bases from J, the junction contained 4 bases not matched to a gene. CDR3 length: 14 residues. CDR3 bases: TGTGCCAGCAGCTTGCAGGGGGCAGTCGGGGAGCTGTTTTTT. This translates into CASSLQGAVGELFF. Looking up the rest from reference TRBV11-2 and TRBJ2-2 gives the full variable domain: EAGVAQSPRYKIIEKRQSVAFWCNPISGHATLYWYQQILGQGPKLLIQFQNNGVVDDSQLPKDRFSAERLKGVDSTLKIQPAKLEDSAVYLCASSLQGAVGELFFGEGSRLTVL.

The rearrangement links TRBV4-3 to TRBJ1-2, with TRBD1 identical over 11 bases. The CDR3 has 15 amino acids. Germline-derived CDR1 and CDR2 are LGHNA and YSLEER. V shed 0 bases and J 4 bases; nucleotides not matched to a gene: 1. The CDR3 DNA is TGCGCCAGCAGCCAAGAGGGGACAGGGGGCTATGGCTACACCTTC. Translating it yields CASSQEGTGGYGYTF.

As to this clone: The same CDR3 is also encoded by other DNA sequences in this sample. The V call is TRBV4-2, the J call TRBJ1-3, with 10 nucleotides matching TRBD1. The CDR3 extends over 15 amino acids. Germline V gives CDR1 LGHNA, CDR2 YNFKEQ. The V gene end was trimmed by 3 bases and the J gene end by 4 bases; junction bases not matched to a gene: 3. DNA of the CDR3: TGTGCCAGCAGCCAGACAGGGGGCCCGGGAAACACCATATATTTT. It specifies CASSQTGGPGNTIYF.

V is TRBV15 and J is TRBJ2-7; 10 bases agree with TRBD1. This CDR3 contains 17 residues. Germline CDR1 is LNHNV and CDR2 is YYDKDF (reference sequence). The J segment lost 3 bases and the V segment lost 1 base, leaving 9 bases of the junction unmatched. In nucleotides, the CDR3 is TGTGCCACCAGCAGAGTGAGACAGGGGGCCTCAGTCTACGAGCAGTACTTC. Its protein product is CATSRVRQGASVYEQYF.

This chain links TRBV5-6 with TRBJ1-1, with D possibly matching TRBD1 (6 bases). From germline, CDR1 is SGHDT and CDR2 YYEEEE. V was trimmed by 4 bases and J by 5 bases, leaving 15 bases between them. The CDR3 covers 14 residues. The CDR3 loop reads CASSLRGWITEAFF. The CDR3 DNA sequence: TGTGCCAGCAGCCTCAGGGGTTGGATTACTGAAGCTTTCTTT. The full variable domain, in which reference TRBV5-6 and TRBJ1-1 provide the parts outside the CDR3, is DAGVTQSPTHLIKTRGQQVTLRCSPKSGHDTVSWYQQALGQGPQFIFQYYEEEERQRGNFPDRFSGHQFPNYSSELNVNALLLGDSALYLCASSLRGWITEAFFGQGTRLTVV.

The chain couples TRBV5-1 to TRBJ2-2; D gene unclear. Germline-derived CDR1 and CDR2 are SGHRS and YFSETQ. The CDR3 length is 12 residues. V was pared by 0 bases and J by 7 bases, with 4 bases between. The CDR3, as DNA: TGCGCCAGCAGCTTGGTCGGCGGGGAGCTGTTTTTT. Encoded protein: CASSLVGGELFF.

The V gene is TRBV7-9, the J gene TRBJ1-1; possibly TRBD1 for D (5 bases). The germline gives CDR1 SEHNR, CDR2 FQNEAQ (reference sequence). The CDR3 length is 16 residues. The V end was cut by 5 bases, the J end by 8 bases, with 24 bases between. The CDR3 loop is CASSLGVLEVLGEAFF. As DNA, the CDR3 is TGTGCCAGCAGCCTAGGGGTTTTGGAGGTACTTGGGGAAGCTTTCTTT.

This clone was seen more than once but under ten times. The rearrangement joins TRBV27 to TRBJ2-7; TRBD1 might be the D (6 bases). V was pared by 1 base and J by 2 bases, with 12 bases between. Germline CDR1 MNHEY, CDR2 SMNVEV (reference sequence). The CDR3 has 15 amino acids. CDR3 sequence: CASSLFGNRAYEQYF. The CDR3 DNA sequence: TGTGCCAGCAGTTTATTTGGCAACAGGGCCTACGAGCAGTACTTC.

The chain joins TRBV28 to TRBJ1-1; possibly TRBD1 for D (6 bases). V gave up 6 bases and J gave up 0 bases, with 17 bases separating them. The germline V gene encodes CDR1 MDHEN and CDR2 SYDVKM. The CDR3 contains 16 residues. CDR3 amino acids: CASRTTGGRMNTEAFF. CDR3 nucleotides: TGTGCCAGCAGAACTACGGGGGGCAGAATGAACACTGAAGCTTTCTTT.

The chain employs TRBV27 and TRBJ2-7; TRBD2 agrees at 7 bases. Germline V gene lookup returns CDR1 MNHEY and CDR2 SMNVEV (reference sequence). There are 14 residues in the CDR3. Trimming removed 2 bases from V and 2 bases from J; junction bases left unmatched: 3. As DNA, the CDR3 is TGTGCCAGCAGTTTACGGGAGGCACCCTACGAGCAGTACTTC. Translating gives CASSLREAPYEQYF.

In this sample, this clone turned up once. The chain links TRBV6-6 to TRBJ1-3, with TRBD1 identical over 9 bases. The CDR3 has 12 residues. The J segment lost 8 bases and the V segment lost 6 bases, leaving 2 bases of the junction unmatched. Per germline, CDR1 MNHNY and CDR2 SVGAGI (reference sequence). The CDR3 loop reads CASRGQGHTIYF. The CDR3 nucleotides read TGTGCCAGCAGGGGACAGGGCCACACCATATATTTT.

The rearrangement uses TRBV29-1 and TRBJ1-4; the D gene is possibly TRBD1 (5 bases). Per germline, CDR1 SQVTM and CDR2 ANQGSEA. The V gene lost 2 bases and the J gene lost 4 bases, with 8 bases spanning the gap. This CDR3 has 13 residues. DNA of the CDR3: TGCAGCGTTGAAAGGGGCAGTAATGAAAAACTGTTTTTT. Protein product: CSVERGSNEKLFF. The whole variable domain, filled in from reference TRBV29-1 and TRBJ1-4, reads SAVISQKPSRDICQRGTSLTIQCQVDSQVTMMFWYRQQPGQSLTLIATANQGSEATYESGFVIDKFPISRPNLTFSTLTVSNMSPEDSSIYLCSVERGSNEKLFFGSGTQLSVL.

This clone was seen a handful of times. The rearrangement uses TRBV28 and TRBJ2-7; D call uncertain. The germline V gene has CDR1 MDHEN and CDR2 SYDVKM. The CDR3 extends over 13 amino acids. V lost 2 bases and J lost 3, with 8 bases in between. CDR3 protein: CASSLRHNYEQYF. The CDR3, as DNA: TGTGCCAGCAGTTTACGACATAACTACGAGCAGTACTTC.

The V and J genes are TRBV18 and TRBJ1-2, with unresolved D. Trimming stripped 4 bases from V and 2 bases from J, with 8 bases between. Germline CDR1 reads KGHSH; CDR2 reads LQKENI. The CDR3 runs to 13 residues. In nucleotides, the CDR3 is TGTGCCAGCTCACGAGGTACCAACTATGGCTACACCTTC. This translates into CASSRGTNYGYTF.

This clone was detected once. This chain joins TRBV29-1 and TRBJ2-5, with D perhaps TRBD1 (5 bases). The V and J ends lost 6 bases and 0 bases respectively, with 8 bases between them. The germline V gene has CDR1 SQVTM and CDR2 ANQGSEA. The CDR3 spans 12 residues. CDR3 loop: CSVRQYQETQYF. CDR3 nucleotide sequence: TGCAGCGTAAGACAGTACCAAGAGACCCAGTACTTC.

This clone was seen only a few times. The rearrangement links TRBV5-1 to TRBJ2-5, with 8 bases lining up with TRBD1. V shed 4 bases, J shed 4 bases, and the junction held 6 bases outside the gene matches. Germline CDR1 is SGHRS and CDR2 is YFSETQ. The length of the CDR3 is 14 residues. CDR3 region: CASSDDRGRETQYF. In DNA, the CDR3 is TGCGCCAGCAGCGACGACAGGGGCCGAGAGACCCAGTACTTC.

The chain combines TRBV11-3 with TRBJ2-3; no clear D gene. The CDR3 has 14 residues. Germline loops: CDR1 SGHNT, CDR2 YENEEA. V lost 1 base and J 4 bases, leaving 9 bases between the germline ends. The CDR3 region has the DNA TGTGCCAGCAGCTTAGGGCAGGCCCCAGATACGCAGTATTTT. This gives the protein CASSLGQAPDTQYF.

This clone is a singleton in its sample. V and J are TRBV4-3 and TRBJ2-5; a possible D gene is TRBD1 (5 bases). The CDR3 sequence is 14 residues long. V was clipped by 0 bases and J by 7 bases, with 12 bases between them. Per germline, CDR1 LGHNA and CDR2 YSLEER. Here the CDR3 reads CASSQDGAKGTQYF. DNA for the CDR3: TGCGCCAGCAGCCAAGATGGGGCTAAAGGGACCCAGTACTTC.

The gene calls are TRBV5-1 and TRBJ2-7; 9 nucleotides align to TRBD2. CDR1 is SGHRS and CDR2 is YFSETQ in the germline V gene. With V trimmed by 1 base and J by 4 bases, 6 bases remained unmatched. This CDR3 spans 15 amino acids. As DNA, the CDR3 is TGCGCCAGCAGCTTGTCAGCGCGGGGGGGTTACGAGCAGTACTTC. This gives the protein CASSLSARGGYEQYF. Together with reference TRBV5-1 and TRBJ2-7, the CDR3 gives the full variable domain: KAGVTQTPRYLIKTRGQQVTLSCSPISGHRSVSWYQQTPGQGLQFLFEYFSETQRNKGNFPGRFSGRQFSNSRSEMNVSTLELGDSALYLCASSLSARGGYEQYFGPGTRLTVT.

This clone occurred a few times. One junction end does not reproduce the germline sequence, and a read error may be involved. CDR3 loop: CLTGQRTYEQYF. The DNA for the CDR3 is TGCCTAACGGGACAGAGGACCTACGAGCAGTACTTC. The genes are TRBV12-5 and TRBJ2-7; 7 nucleotides match TRBD1. This CDR3 is 12 amino acids long. In germline, CDR1 is LGHNT, CDR2 FRNRAP.

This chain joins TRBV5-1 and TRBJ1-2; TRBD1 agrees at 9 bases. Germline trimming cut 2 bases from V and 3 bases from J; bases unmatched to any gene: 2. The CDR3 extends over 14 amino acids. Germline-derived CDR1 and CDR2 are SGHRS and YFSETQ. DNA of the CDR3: TGCGCCAGCAGCTTAAGACAGGGGGACTATGGCTACACCTTC. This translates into CASSLRQGDYGYTF.

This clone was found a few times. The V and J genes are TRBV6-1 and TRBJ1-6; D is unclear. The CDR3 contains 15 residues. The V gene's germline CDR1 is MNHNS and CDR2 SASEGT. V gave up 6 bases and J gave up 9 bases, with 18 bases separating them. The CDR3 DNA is TGTGCCAGCAGGGAGGGTTGGGATATTGTTTCACCCCTCCACTTT. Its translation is CASREGWDIVSPLHF.

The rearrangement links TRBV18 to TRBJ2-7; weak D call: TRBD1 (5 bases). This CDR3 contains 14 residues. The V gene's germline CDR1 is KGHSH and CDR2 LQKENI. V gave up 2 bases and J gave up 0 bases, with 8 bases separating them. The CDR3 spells CASSPSTDSYEQYF. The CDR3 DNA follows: TGTGCCAGCTCACCATCGACAGACTCCTACGAGCAGTACTTC.

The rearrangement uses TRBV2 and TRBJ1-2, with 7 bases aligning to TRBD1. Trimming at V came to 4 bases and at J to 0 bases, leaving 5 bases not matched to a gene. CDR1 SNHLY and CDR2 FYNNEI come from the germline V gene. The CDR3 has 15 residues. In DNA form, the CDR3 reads TGTGCCAGCAGTGCGGGACAGCCAGCTAACTATGGCTACACCTTC. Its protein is CASSAGQPANYGYTF.